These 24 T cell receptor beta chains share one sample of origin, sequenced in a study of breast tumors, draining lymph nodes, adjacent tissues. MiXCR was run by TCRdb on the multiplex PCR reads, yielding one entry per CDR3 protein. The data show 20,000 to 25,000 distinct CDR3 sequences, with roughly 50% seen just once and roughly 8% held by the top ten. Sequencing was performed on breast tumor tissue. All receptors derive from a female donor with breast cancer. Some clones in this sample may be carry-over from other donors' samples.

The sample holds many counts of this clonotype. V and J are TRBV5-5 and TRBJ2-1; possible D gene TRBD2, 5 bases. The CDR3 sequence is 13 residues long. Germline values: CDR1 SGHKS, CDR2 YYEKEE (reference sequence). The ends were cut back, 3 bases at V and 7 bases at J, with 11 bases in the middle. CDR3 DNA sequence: TGTGCCAGCAGCTCGGTGTGGGAGAATGAGCAGTTCTTC. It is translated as CASSSVWENEQFF.

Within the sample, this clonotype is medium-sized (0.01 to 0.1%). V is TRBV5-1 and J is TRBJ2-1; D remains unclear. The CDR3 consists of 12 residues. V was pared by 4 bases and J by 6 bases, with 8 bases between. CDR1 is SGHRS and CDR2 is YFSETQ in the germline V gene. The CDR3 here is CASSAYFNEQFF. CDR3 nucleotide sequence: TGCGCCAGCAGCGCCTACTTCAATGAGCAGTTCTTC.

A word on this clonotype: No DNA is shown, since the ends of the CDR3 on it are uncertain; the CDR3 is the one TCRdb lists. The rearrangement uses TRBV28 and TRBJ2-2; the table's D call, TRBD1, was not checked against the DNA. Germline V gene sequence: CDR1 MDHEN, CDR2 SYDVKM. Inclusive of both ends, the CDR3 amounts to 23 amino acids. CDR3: CASRRQQGTDTQYFGPGTGELFF.

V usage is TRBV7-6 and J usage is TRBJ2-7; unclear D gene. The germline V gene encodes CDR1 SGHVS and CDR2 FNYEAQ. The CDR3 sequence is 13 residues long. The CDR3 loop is CASSCQNNYEQYV. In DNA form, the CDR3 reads TGTGCTAGCAGCTGCCAGAATAACTACGAGCAGTACGTC.

DNA for the CDR3: TGTGCCAGCATCCTCCCAGGGACCTACGAGCAGTACTTC. Residues: CASILPGTYEQYF. The gene calls are TRBV6-5 and TRBJ2-7, with D perhaps matching TRBD1 (5 bases). Germline CDR1 reads MNHEY; CDR2 reads SVGAGI. The CDR3 length is 13 residues. V lost 7 bases and J 2 bases, leaving 12 bases between the germline ends.

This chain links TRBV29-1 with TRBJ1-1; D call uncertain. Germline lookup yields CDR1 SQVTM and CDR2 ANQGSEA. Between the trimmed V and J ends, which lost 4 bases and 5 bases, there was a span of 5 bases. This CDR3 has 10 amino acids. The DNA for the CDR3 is TGCAGCGTTGCATATACTGAAGCTTTCTTT. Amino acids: CSVAYTEAFF.

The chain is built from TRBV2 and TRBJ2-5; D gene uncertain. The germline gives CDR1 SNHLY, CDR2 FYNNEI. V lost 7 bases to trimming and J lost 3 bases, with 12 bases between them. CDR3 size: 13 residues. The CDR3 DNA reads TGTGCCAGCATTGGAACAGCTAAAGAGACCCAGTACTTC. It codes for CASIGTAKETQYF.

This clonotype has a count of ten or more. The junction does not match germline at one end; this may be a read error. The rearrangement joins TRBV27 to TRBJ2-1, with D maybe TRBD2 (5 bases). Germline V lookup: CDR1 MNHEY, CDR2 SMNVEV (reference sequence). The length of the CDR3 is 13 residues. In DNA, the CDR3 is TGTGCCAGCAGTCCCCGGCGGGTTGGTGAGCGGTTCTTC. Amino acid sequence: CASSPRRVGERFF.

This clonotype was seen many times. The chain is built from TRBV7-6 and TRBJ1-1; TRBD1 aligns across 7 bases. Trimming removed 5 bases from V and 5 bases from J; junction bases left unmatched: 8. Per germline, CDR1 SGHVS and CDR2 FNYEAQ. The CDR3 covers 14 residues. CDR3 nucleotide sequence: TGTGCCAGCAGCCAAAATGACAGGGTGACTGAAGCTTTCTTT. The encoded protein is CASSQNDRVTEAFF.

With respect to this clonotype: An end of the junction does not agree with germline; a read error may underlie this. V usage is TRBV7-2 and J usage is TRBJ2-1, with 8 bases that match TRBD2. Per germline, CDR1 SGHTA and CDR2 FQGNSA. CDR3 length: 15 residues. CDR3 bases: TGCGCCAGCAGCCAAGAGCTGAGCGGGAGCGATGAGCAGTTCTTC. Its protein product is CASSQELSGSDEQFF.

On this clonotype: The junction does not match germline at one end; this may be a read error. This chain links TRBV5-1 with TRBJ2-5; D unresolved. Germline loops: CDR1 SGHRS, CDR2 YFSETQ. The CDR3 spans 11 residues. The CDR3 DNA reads TGCGCCAGCATAGGGCAAGAGGCCCAGTACTTC. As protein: CASIGQEAQYF.

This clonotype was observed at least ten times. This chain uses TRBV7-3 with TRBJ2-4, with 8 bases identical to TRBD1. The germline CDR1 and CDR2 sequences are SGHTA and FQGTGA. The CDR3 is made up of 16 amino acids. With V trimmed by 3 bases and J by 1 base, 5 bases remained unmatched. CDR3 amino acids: CASSLTGALAKNIQYF. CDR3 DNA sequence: TGTGCCAGCAGCTTGACAGGGGCCCTGGCCAAAAACATTCAGTACTTC.

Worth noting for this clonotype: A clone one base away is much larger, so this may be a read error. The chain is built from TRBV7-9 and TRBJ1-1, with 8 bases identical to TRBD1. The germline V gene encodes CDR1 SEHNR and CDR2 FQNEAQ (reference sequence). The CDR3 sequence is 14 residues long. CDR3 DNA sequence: TGTGTCAGCAGCGGACAGGGAAAGAACACTGAAGCTTTCTTT. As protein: CVSSGQGKNTEAFF.

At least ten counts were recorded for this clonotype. In DNA, the CDR3 is TGTGCCAGCAGCTTAAAAGTGACGGCTGGAGGTCAGCCCCAGCATTTT. Translated, it gives CASSLKVTAGGQPQHF. The J gene is TRBJ1-5, the V gene TRBV7-8; D gene ambiguous. This CDR3 has 16 amino acids. Germline CDR1 is SGHVS and CDR2 is FQNEAQ. The V gene lost 2 bases and the J gene lost 6 bases, with 17 bases spanning the gap.

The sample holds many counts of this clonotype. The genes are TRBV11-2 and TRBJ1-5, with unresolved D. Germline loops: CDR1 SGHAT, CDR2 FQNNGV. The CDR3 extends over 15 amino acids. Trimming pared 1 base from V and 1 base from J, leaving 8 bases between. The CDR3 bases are TGTGCCAGCAGCTTAGGACCGGGGAGCAATCAGCCCCAGCATTTT. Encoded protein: CASSLGPGSNQPQHF.

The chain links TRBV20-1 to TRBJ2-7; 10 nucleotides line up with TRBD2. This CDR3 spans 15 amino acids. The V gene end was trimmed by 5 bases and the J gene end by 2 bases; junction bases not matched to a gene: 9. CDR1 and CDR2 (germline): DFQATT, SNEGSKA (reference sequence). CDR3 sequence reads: CSAGTLAGTTYEQYF. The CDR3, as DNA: TGCAGTGCTGGAACACTAGCGGGAACGACCTACGAGCAGTACTTC.

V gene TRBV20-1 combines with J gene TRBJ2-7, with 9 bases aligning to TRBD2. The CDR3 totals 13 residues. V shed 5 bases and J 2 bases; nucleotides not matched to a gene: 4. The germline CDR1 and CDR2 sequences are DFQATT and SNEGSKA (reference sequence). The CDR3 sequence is CSAGLAGAYEQYF. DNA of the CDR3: TGCAGTGCTGGATTAGCGGGAGCCTACGAGCAGTACTTC.

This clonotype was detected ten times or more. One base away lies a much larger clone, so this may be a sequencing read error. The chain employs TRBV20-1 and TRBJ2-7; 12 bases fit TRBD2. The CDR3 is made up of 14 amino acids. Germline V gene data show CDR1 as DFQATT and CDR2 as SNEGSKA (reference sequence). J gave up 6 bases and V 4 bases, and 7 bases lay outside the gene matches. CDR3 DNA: TGCAGTGCTACCGGGACTAGCGGGTACTCCGAGCAGTACTTC. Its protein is CSATGTSGYSEQYF.

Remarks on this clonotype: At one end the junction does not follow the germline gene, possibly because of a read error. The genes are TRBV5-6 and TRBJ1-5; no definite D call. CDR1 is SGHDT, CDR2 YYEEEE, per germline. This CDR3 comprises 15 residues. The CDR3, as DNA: TGTGCCAGCAGCTTGGGACCCCCTAGCAATCAGCTCCAGCATTTT. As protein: CASSLGPPSNQLQHF.

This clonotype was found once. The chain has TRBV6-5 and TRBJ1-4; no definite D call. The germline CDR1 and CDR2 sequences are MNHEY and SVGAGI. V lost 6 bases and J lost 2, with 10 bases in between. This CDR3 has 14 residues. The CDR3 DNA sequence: TGTGCCAGCAGGCAGCGGCAGACTAATGAAAAACTGTTTTTT. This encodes CASRQRQTNEKLFF.

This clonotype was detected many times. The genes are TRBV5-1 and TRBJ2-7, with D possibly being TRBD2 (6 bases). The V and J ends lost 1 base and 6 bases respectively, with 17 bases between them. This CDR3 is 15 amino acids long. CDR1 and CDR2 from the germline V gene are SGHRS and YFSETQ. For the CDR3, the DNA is TGCGCCAGCAGCTTGCTACTCGGTGTCGGGGGCGAGCAGTACTTC. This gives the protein CASSLLLGVGGEQYF.

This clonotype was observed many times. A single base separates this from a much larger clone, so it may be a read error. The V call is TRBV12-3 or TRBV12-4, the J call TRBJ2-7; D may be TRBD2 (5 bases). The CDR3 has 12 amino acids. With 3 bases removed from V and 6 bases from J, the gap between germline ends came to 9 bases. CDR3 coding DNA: TGTGCCAGCAGTTTCCCCAGCGGCGAGCAGTACTTC. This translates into CASSFPSGEQYF.

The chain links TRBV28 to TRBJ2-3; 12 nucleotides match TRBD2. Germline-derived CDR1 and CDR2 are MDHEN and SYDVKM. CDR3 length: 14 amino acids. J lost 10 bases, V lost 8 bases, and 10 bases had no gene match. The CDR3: CASAPIGTSGPQYF. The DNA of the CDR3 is TGTGCCAGCGCCCCTATCGGGACTAGCGGGCCGCAGTATTTT.

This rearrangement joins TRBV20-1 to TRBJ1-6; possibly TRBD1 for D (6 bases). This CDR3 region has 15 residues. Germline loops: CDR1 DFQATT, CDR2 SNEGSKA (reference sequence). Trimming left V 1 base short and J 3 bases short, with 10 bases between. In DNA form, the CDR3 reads TGCAGTGCTAGAGGGGGGGCTAACTATAATTCACCCCTCCACTTT. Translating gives CSARGGANYNSPLHF.